Listed below are T cell receptor beta chains from one sample, sequenced in a study of cytomegalovirus exposure and HLA in healthy donors. Method: immunoSEQ multiplex PCR; TCRdb's copy keeps in-frame clones and lacks some. The repertoire holds some 130,000 clones, with 81% as singletons. The sequenced sample was PBMCs. The receptor source for this set is a man aged 18 to 30 in good health and CMV-seronegative. Each CDR3 is given with its conserved first and last residue. D genes are given only for firm matches.

d_call: TRBD2
j_call: TRBJ2-1
v_call: TRBV28
cdr3_nt: TGTGCCAGCAGCCGACGAGGACTAGCCAGCTCCTACAATGAGCAGTTCTTC
cdr3_aa: CASSRRGLASSYNEQFF

d_call: NA
j_call: TRBJ1-1
v_call: TRBV19
cdr3_nt: TGTGCCAGTAGTTTGTACAGGGCCCCCACTGAAGCTTTCTTT
cdr3_aa: CASSLYRAPTEAFF

d_call: NA
j_call: TRBJ1-2
v_call: TRBV7-6
cdr3_nt: TGTGCCAGCAGCTCCGGGGGAGTATATGGCTACACCTTC
cdr3_aa: CASSSGGVYGYTF

d_call: NA
j_call: TRBJ1-2
v_call: TRBV27
cdr3_nt: TGTGCCAGCAGTTCGCACCCCCAGGGGCGTAACTACGGCTACACCTTC
cdr3_aa: CASSSHPQGRNYGYTF